This T cell receptor (beta chain) stems from a study of cytomegalovirus exposure and HLA in healthy donors. Whole-study results and caveats: Cytomegalovirus status, reportedly, was diagnosed with high specificity and sensitivity by the classifier. Rarity held for most TCR sequences, but there were some public TCRs that occurred in many donors. It was about 180 TCR beta chains that were listed as cytomegalovirus-associated. It was confirmed in vitro that a few of the CMV-associated chains were specific for CMV antigens.

Worth noting for this clone: What it binds is unknown.

Losses at the gene ends were 4 bases for V and 0 bases for J; bases not matched to a gene: 5. The CDR3 is made up of 16 amino acids. The germline V gene encodes CDR1 MDHEN and CDR2 SYDVKM. Generated by immunoSEQ multiplex PCR, the TCRdb table keeps only in-frame clones and is missing some. The data show some 150,000 clones, around nine tenths seen once. This TCR was sampled from a woman in her late teens or twenties in good health and CMV-seropositive. The rearrangement links TRBV28 to TRBJ2-4; 8 bases line up with TRBD1. Sequencing input: PBMCs. The CDR3 spells CASSSRQGLAKNIQYF. The CDR3 nucleotides are TGTGCCAGCAGTTCCCGACAGGGGCTAGCCAAAAACATTCAGTACTTC.